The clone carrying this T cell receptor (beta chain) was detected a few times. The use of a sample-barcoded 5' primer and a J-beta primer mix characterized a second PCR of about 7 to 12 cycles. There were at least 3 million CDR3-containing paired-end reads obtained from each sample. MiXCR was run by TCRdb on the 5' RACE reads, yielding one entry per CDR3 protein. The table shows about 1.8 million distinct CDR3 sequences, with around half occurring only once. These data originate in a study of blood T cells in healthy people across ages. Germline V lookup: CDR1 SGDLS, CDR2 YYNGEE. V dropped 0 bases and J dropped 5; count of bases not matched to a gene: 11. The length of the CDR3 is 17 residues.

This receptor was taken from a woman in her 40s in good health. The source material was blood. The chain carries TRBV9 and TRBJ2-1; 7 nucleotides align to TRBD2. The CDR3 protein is CASSVGVLASGDNEQFF. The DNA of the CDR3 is TGTGCCAGCAGCGTAGGGGTGTTGGCTAGCGGAGACAATGAGCAGTTCTTC. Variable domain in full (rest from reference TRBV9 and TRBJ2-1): DSGVTQTPKHLITATGQRVTLRCSPRSGDLSVYWYQQSLDQGLQFLIQYYNGEERAKGNILERFSAQQFPDLHSELNLSSLELGDSALYFCASSVGVLASGDNEQFFGPGTRLTVL.